The 9 T cell receptor beta chains below come from one sample, sequenced in a study of T cell clusters in autoimmune cytopenias. Some 34,000 genome equivalents of blood DNA were amplified for TRB. Multiplex touch-down PCR amplified TRB using TRB-A and TRB-B pools in one tube. TCRdb reprocessed the multiplex PCR reads and stores each CDR3 protein as one record, lacking DNA. The table for this sample gives fewer than 3,000 distinct CDR3 sequences. The same data also went into a second study, on T cell repertoires in aging, cancer and after chemotherapy.

The sequencing input was peripheral blood. The receptors come from a human donor in good health.

This clonotype is deemed medium-sized by its frequency. The V call is TRBV5-6, the J call TRBJ2-2. The CDR3 covers 15 residues. Germline-derived CDR1 and CDR2 are SGHDT and YYEEEE. The CDR3 sequence: CASSLGGFFTGELFF.

Its frequency marks this clonotype as medium-sized. This CDR3 reads CASSLGSYSPLHF. This chain links TRBV5-5 with TRBJ1-6. The CDR3 loop spans 13 amino acids. Germline CDR1 reads SGHKS; CDR2 reads YYEKEE (reference sequence).

The genes are TRBV11-1 and TRBJ2-5. Germline lookup yields CDR1 SGHAT and CDR2 FQDESV (reference sequence). CDR3 length: 13 amino acids. CDR3 sequence: CASSLASPETQYF.

By frequency, this clonotype is medium-sized. V is TRBV5-5 and J is TRBJ1-3; the D call from TCRdb, TRBD1, cannot be confirmed without DNA. The CDR3 sequence is 15 residues long. The V gene's germline CDR1 is SGHKS and CDR2 YYEKEE (reference sequence). The CDR3 is CASSGGHSEGNTIYF. Using reference TRBV5-5 and TRBJ1-3 for the parts outside the CDR3, the full variable domain is DAGVTQSPTHLIKTRGQQVTLRCSPISGHKSVSWYQQVLGQGPQFIFQYYEKEERGRGNFPDRFSARQFPNYSSELNVNALLLGDSALYLCASSGGHSEGNTIYFGEGSWLTVV.

According to its frequency, this clonotype is medium-sized. The chain has TRBV6-1 and TRBJ1-1; TCRdb's D gene call, TRBD1, goes unchecked for lack of DNA. The germline CDR1 and CDR2 sequences are MNHNS and SASEGT. The CDR3 length is 14 residues. The CDR3 here is CASSEWGDATEAFF.

The chain joins TRBV2 to TRBJ1-5; TCRdb names TRBD1, which stays unverified in the absence of DNA. This CDR3 is 11 amino acids long. Per germline, CDR1 SNHLY and CDR2 FYNNEI. This CDR3 is CASRDRANQHF.

This clonotype is labeled medium-sized based on frequency. V and J are TRBV28 and TRBJ2-1; the D call from TCRdb, TRBD2, cannot be confirmed without DNA. The CDR3 has 13 amino acids. From germline, CDR1 is MDHEN and CDR2 SYDVKM. CDR3 region: CASSQAGVNEQFF.

This clonotype ranks as medium-sized in terms of frequency. V is TRBV15 and J is TRBJ2-7; TCRdb's D call, TRBD2, is unchecked because there is no DNA. The CDR3 has 15 residues. Germline V lookup: CDR1 LNHNV, CDR2 YYDKDF (reference sequence). The CDR3 is CATSRGKRASYEQYF.

Frequency places this clonotype as medium-sized. This rearrangement joins TRBV15 to TRBJ2-3; TCRdb's assignment of TRBD1 cannot be checked, as there is no DNA. Per the germline V gene, CDR1 is LNHNV and CDR2 is YYDKDF (reference sequence). The CDR3 sequence is 18 residues long. CDR3 amino acids: CATSRDFREVLNTDTQYF.